The 7 T cell receptor beta chains given below trace back to one sample, sequenced in a study of metastatic and nonmetastatic thyroid tumors. Not a single patient had been given any form of treatment at any point before undergoing thyroid surgery. Using MiXCR, TCRdb reanalyzed the PCR reads. The table shows around 22,000 clones, with about 17% occurring only once. The source material was adjacent normal tissue. The receptor set was obtained from a male donor with papillary thyroid cancer or a benign thyroid nodule (not recorded which). Some clones in this sample may be carry-over from other donors' samples.

The rearrangement joins TRBV6-1 to TRBJ2-3; 7 positions match TRBD2. This CDR3 is built from 13 residues. Losses at the gene ends were 8 bases for V and 7 bases for J; bases not matched to a gene: 9. Germline loops: CDR1 MNHNS, CDR2 SASEGT. CDR3 sequence (DNA): TGTGCCAGCGCTGTGACGGGGGGTTATACGCAGTATTTT. Protein: CASAVTGGYTQYF.

This clone was observed many times. The rearrangement joins TRBV28 to TRBJ2-4; TRBD1 matches 10 bases. The CDR3 contains 15 residues. The germline gives CDR1 MDHEN, CDR2 SYDVKM. V was pared by 4 bases and J by 8 bases, with 8 bases of the junction left unmatched. This chain's CDR3 is CASSSSGTGEHIQYF. CDR3 nucleotide sequence: TGTGCCAGCAGTTCTTCCGGGACAGGGGAGCACATTCAGTACTTC.

At least ten counts were recorded for this clone. The chain employs TRBV20-1 and TRBJ1-1; D is undetermined. The germline V gene encodes CDR1 DFQATT and CDR2 SNEGSKA (reference sequence). The ends were cut back, 4 bases at V and 1 base at J, with 13 bases in the middle. CDR3 length: 14 amino acids. In DNA, the CDR3 is TGCAGTGCTACGCCTCGCTTAGGGAACACTGAAGCTTTCTTT. Translated: CSATPRLGNTEAFF.

This clone has at least ten counts. The chain recombines TRBV4-1 with TRBJ1-5, with D maybe TRBD1 (6 bases). V was trimmed by 0 bases and J by 7 bases, leaving 19 bases between them. Germline values: CDR1 MGHRA, CDR2 YSYEKL. This CDR3 has 17 amino acids. The CDR3 DNA reads TGCGCCAGCAGCCAAGATGATGGAGGGACATTGAGGCAGCCCCAGCATTTT. Amino acids: CASSQDDGGTLRQPQHF.

This clone was picked up many times. The CDR3 loop is CASSPPLLSIQYF. As DNA, the CDR3 is TGTGCCAGCAGCCCCCCCCTCCTGAGCATTCAGTACTTC. The V call is TRBV7-9, the J call TRBJ2-4; D uncertain. The length of the CDR3 is 13 residues. Trimming removed 5 bases from V and 9 bases from J, with 14 bases in between. Germline V CDR1 and CDR2: SEHNR, FQNEAQ (reference sequence).

This clone was observed at least ten times. Its ends do not fully match the called genes, so a read error is possible. The rearrangement uses TRBV6-5 and TRBJ1-3; D is uncertain. This CDR3 has 18 residues. Looked up from germline, CDR1 is MNHEY and CDR2 is SVGAGI. The CDR3 is CASSYSYPIPSSGSTIYF. CDR3 nucleotide sequence: TGTGCCAGCAGTTACTCGTATCCTATACCGAGCTCTGGAAGCACCATATATTTT.

This clone was detected only once. Just one base apart from a much larger clone, this may be a read error. No conserved phenylalanine or tryptophan ends this CDR3, so it is likely a read error. V is TRBV3-1 and J is TRBJ2-7; D is possibly TRBD1 (5 bases). There are 13 residues in the CDR3. The germline V gene has CDR1 LGHDT and CDR2 YNNKEL (reference sequence). The CDR3 bases are TGTTCCAGCAGCCATCGACAGACCTACGAGCAGTACCTC. This encodes CSSSHRQTYEQYL.